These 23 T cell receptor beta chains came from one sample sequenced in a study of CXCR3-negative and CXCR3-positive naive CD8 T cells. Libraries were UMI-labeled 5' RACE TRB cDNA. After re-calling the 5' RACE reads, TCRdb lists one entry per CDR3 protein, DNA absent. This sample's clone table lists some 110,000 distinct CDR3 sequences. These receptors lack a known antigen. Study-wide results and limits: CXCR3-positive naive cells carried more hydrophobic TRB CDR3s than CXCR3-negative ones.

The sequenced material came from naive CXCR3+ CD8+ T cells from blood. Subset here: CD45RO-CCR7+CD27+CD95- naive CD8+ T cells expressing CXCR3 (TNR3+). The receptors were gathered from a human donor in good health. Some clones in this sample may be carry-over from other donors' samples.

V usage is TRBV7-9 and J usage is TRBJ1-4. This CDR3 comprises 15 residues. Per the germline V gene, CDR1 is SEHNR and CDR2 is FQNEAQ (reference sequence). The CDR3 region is CASSSGGGTNEKLFF.

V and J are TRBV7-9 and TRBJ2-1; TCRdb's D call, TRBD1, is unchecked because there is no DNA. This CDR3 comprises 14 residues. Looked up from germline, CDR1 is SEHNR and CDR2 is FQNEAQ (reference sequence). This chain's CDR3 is CASRRTGAYNEQFF.

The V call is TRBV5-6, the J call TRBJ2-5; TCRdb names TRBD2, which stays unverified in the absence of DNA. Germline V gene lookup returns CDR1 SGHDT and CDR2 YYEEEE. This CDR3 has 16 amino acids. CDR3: CASSLALADFSETQYF.

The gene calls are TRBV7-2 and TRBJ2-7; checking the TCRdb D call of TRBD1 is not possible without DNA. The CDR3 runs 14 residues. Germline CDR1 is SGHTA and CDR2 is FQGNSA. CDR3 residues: CASSFDSYSYEQYF. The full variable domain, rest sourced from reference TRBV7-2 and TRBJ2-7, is GAGVSQSPSNKVTEKGKDVELRCDPISGHTALYWYRQSLGQGLEFLIYFQGNSAPDKSGLPSDRFSAERTGGSVSTLTIQRTQQEDSAVYLCASSFDSYSYEQYFGPGTRLTVT.

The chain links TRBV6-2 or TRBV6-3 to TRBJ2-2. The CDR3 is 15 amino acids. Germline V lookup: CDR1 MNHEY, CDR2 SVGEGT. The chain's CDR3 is CASGGPNLNTGELFF.

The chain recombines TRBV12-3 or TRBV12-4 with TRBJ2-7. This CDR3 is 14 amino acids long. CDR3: CASSFLGASYEQYF.

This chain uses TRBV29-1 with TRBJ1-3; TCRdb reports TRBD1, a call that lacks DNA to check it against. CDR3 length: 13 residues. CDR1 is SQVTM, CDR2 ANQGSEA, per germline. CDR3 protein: CSARDRVKNTIYF.

The CDR3 is CASSLLTGGPYEQYF. This chain links TRBV27 with TRBJ2-7; TCRdb reports TRBD1, a call that lacks DNA to check it against. CDR3 length equals 15 residues. Germline lookup yields CDR1 MNHEY and CDR2 SMNVEV (reference sequence).

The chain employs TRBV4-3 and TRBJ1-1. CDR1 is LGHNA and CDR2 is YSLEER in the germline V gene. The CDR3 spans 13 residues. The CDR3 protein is CASSQDHGTEAFF.

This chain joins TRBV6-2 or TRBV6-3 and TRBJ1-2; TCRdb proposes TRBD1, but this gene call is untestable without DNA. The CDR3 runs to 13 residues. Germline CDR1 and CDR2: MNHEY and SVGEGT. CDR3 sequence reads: CASSFPGIYGYTF.

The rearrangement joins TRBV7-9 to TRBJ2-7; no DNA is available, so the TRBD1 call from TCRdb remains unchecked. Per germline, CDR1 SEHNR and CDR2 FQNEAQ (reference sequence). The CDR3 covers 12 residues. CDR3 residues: CASSLEGAEQYF.

CDR3 amino acids: CASSATSGGADTQYF. The gene calls are TRBV7-3 and TRBJ2-3; TCRdb designates TRBD2, a call that cannot be tested without DNA. This CDR3 contains 15 residues. The germline V gene encodes CDR1 SGHTA and CDR2 FQGTGA.

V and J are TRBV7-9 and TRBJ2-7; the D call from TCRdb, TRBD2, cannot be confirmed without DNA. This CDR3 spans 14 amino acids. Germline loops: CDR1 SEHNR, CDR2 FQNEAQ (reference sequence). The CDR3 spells CASSASAGFDEQYF.

CDR3: CATGPGQGNQPQHF. The V and J genes are TRBV12-3 or TRBV12-4 and TRBJ1-5; TCRdb reports TRBD1, a call that lacks DNA to check it against. This CDR3 has 14 residues.

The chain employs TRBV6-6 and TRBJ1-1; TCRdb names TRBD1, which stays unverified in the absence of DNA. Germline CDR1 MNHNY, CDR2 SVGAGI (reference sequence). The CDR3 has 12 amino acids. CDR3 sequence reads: CASNQGNTEAFF.

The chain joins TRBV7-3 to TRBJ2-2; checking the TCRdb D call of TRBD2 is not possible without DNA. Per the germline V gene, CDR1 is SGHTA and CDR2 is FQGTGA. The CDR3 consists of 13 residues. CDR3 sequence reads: CASSSIAAGELFF.

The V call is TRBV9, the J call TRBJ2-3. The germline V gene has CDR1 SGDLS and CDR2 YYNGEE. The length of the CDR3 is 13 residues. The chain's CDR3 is CASSVAGTDTQYF.

The CDR3 region is CASSPGAGEGNLRPPDTQYF. The chain uses TRBV28 and TRBJ2-3; TCRdb lists TRBD1, though no DNA is available to test this call. There are 20 residues in the CDR3. Germline-derived CDR1 and CDR2 are MDHEN and SYDVKM.

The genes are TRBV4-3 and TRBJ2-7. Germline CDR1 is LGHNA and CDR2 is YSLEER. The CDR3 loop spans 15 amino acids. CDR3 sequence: CASSQGSMSGYEQYF.

The CDR3: CSVKSVTGGEQYF. This chain uses TRBV29-1 with TRBJ2-7; checking the TCRdb D call of TRBD1 is not possible without DNA. Germline CDR1 SQVTM, CDR2 ANQGSEA. CDR3 size: 13 residues.

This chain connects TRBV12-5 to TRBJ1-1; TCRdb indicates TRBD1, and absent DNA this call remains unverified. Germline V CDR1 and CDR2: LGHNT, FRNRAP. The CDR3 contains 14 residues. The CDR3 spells CASSEPNRGIEAFF.

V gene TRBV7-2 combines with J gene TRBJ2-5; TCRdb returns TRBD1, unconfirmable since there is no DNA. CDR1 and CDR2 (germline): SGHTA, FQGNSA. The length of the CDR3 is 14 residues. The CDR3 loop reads CASSLGGGIETQYF.

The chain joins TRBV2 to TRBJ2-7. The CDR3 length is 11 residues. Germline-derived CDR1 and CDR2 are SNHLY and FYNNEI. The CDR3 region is CASSEVYEQYF.